This T cell receptor (beta chain) derives from a study of cytomegalovirus exposure and HLA in healthy donors. With 60 Vbeta and 13 Jbeta primers, the PCR was carried out. Data came from immunoSEQ multiplex PCR; TCRdb stores just in-frame clones and leaves some out. Altogether about 150,000 clones are present, more than 75% being singletons, with the ten largest covering around 1.9%. Sequences were obtained from PBMCs. This TCR came from a man aged 35-49 years in good health and CMV-seronegative.

CDR3 DNA: TGTGCCAGCAGTTTAAGGGGGTTGCAACAGCCCCAGCATTTT. It encodes CASSLRGLQQPQHF. The chain couples TRBV27 to TRBJ1-5, with a tentative D call TRBD1 (6 bases). CDR1 is MNHEY, CDR2 SMNVEV, per germline (reference sequence). Trimming left V 2 bases short and J 7 bases short, with 12 bases between. This CDR3 region has 14 residues.